This T cell receptor beta chain was retrieved from a study of beta chain features in type 1 diabetes. General observations from the study: A moderate, significant TCRB CDR3 shortening appeared in type 1 diabetes across four CD4+ subsets. There were fewer insertions and more deletions at the VDJ junctions of type 1 diabetes patients.

Concerning this clone itself: Its antigen is still unknown.

Since all of the isolated RNA was reverse transcribed, expressed TCRB transcripts were what got sequenced. Assay used: immunoSEQ multiplex PCR; TCRdb lists only in-frame clones, some missing. The sample yields some 100,000 clones, roughly 43% seen once. Germline V lookup: CDR1 LGHNA, CDR2 YNFKEQ. Trimming at V came to 1 base and at J to 1 base, leaving 4 bases not matched to a gene. This CDR3 spans 16 amino acids. This receptor was identified in a woman under 30 in good health. The V and J genes are TRBV4-2 and TRBJ2-5; TRBD1 aligns across 9 bases. The material sequenced was stem cell memory CD4+ T cells from blood. CDR3 sequence reads: CASSQGGTGSQETQYF. CDR3 sequence (DNA): TGTGCCAGCAGCCAAGGGGGGACAGGGAGCCAAGAGACCCAGTACTTC.